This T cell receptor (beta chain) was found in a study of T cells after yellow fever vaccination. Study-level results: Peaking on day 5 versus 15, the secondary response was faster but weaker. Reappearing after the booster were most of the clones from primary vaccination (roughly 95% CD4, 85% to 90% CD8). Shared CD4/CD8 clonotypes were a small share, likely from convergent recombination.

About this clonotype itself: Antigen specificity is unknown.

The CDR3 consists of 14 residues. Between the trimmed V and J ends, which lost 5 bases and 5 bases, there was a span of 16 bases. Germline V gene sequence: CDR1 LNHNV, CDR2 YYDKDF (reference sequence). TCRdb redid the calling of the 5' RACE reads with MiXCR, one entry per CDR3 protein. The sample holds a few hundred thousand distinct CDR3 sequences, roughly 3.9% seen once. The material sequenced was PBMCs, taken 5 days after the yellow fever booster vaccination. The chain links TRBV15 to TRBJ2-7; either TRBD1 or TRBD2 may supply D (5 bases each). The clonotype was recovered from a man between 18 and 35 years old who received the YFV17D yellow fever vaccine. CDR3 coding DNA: TGTGCCACCAGCGCCCGTCGAGGGGCTGACGAGCAGTACTTC. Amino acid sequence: CATSARRGADEQYF.